One T cell receptor (beta chain) is described in this entry. The antigen is not known. CDR1 is SGHTA, CDR2 FQGNSA, per germline. The length of the CDR3 is 15 residues. V dropped 5 bases and J dropped 2; count of bases not matched to a gene: 2. The data originate from a study of siplizumab effects on memory and regulatory T cells. Findings of the study overall: Unstimulated subsets accounted for the mapping of only a minor share of the clones that were alloreactive. Siplizumab significantly reduced alloreactive sequences traceable to unstimulated CD4+ memory cells.

Unstimulated naive, memory, effector memory and TEMRA subsets were subjected to sequencing in three donor pairs. Sequenced by immunoSEQ multiplex PCR; TCRdb stores in-frame clones only, minus some. The sample consists of approximately 65,000 clones, 79% of them appearing once. The TCR comes from a human donor in good health. Material for sequencing was memory CD4+ T cells sorted from blood. This chain connects TRBV7-2 to TRBJ1-5; TRBD1 aligns across 11 bases. CDR3 sequence reads: CASSPGQGGNQPQHF. In nucleotides, the CDR3 is TGTGCCAGCAGCCCGGGACAGGGGGGCAATCAGCCCCAGCATTTT. Filled out from reference TRBV7-2 and TRBJ1-5, the complete variable domain reads GAGVSQSPSNKVTEKGKDVELRCDPISGHTALYWYRQSLGQGLEFLIYFQGNSAPDKSGLPSDRFSAERTGGSVSTLTIQRTQQEDSAVYLCASSPGQGGNQPQHFGDGTRLSIL.